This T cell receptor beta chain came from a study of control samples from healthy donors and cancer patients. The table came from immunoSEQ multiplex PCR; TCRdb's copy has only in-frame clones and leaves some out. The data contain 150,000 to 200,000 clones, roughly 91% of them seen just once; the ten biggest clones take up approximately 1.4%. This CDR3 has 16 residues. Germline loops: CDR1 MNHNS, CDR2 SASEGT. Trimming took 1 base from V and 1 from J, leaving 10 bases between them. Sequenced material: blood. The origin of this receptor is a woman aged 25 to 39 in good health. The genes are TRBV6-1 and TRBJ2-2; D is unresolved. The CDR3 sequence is CASSEVGVQNTGELFF. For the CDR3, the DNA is TGTGCCAGCAGTGAAGTTGGGGTACAGAACACCGGGGAGCTGTTTTTT.